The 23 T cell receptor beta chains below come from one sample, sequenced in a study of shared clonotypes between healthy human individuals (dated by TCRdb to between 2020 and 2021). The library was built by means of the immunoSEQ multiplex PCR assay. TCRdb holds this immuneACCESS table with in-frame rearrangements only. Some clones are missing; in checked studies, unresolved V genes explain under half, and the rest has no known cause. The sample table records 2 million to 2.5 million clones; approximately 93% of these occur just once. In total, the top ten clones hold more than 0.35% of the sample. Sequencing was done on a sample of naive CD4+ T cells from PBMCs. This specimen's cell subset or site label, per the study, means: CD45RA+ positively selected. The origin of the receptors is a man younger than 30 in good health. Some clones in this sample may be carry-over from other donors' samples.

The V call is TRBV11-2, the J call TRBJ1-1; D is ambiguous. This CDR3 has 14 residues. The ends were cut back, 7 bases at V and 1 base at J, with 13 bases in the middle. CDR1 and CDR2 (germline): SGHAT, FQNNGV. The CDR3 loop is CASKVGRTNTEAFF. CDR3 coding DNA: TGTGCCAGCAAAGTCGGCCGGACGAACACTGAAGCTTTCTTT.

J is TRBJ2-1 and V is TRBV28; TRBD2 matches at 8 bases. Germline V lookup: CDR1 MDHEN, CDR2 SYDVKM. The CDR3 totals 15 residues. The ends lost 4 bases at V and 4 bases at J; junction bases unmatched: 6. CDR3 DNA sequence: TGTGCCAGCAGTTCGCCTGCGGGAGGATACAATGAGCAGTTCTTC. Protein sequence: CASSSPAGGYNEQFF.

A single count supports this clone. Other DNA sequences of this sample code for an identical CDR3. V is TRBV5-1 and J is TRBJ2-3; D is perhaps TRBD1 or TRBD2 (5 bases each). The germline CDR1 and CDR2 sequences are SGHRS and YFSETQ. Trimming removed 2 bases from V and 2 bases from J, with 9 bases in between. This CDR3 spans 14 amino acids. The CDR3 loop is CASSFLGTTDTQYF. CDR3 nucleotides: TGCGCCAGCAGCTTTCTCGGGACCACAGATACGCAGTATTTT. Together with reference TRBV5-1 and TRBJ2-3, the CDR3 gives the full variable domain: KAGVTQTPRYLIKTRGQQVTLSCSPISGHRSVSWYQQTPGQGLQFLFEYFSETQRNKGNFPGRFSGRQFSNSRSEMNVSTLELGDSALYLCASSFLGTTDTQYFGPGTRLTVL.

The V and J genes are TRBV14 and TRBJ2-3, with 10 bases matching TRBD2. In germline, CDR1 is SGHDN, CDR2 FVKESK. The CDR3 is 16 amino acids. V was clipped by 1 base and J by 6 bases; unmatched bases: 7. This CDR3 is CASSQVASGSEDTQYF. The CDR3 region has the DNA TGTGCCAGCAGCCAAGTCGCTAGCGGGAGTGAGGATACGCAGTATTTT.

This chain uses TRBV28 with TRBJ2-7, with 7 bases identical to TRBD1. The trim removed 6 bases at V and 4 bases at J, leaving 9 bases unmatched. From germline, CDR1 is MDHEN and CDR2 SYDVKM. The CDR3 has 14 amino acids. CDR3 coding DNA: TGTGCCAGCAGGGCTCCGGGACAGATTTACGAGCAGTACTTC. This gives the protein CASRAPGQIYEQYF.

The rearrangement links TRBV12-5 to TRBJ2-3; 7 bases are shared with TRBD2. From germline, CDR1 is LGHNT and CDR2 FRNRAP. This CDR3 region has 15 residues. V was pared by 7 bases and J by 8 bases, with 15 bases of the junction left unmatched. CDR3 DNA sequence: TGTGCTAGTGCTCTATCTAGCGGCATGCGGGGTACGCAGTATTTT. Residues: CASALSSGMRGTQYF.

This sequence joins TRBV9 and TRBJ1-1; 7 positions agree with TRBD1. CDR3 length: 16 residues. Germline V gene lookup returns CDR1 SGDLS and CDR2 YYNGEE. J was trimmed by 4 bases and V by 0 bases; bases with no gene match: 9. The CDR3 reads CASSVGGQGVSTEAFF. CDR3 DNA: TGTGCCAGCAGCGTAGGTGGGCAGGGGGTCAGCACTGAAGCTTTCTTT. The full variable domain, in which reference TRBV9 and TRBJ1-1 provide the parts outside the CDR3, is DSGVTQTPKHLITATGQRVTLRCSPRSGDLSVYWYQQSLDQGLQFLIQYYNGEERAKGNILERFSAQQFPDLHSELNLSSLELGDSALYFCASSVGGQGVSTEAFFGQGTRLTVV.

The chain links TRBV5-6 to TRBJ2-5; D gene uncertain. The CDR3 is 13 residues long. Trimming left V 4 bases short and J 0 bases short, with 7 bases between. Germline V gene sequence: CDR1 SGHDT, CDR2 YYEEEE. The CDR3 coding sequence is TGTGCCAGCAGCGTCAGAAACCAAGAGACCCAGTACTTC. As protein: CASSVRNQETQYF.

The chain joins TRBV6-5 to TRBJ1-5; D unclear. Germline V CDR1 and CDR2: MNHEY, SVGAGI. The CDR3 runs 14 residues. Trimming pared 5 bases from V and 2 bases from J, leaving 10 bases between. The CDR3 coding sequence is TGTGCCAGCAGTAGTCTTGGGGGCAATCAGCCCCAGCATTTT. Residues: CASSSLGGNQPQHF.

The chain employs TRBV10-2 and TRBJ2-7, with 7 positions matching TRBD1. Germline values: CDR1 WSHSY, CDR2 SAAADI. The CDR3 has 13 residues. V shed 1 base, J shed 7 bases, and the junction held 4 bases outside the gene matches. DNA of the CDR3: TGCGCCAGCAGTGAGTTGACAGGGCTTGAGCAGTACTTC. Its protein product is CASSELTGLEQYF.

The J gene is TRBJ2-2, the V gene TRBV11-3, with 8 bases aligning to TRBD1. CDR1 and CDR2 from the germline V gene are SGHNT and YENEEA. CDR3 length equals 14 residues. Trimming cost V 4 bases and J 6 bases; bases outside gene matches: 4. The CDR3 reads CASSSRQGPGELFF. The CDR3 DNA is TGTGCCAGCAGCTCAAGACAGGGGCCCGGGGAGCTGTTTTTT.

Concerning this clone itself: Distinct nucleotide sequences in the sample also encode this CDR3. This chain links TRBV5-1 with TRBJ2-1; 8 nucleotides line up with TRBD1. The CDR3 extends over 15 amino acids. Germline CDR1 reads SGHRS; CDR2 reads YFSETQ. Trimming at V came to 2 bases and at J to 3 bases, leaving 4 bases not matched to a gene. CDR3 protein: CASSFGTGFYNEQFF. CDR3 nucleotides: TGCGCCAGCAGCTTCGGGACAGGATTCTACAATGAGCAGTTCTTC. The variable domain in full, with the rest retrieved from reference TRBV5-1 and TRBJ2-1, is KAGVTQTPRYLIKTRGQQVTLSCSPISGHRSVSWYQQTPGQGLQFLFEYFSETQRNKGNFPGRFSGRQFSNSRSEMNVSTLELGDSALYLCASSFGTGFYNEQFFGPGTRLTVL.

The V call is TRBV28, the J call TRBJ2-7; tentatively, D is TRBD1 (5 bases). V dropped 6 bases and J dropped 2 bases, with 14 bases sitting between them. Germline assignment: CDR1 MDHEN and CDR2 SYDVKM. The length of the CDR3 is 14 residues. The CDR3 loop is CASSSNRQTYEQYF. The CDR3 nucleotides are TGTGCCAGCAGCTCTAATCGACAGACCTACGAGCAGTACTTC. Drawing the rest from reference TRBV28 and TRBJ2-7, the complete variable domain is DVKVTQSSRYLVKRTGEKVFLECVQDMDHENMFWYRQDPGLGLRLIYFSYDVKMKEKGDIPEGYSVSREKKERFSLILESASTNQTSMYLCASSSNRQTYEQYFGPGTRLTVT.

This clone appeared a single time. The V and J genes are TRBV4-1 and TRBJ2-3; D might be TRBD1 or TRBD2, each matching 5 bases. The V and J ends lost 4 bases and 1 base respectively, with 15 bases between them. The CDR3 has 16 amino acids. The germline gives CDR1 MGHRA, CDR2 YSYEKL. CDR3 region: CASSRDGQGGTDTQYF. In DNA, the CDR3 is TGCGCCAGCAGCCGCGATGGGCAGGGAGGCACAGATACGCAGTATTTT.

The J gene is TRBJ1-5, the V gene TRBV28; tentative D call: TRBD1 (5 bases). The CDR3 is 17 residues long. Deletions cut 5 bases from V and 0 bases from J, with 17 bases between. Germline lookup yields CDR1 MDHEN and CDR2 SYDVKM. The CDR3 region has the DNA TGTGCCAGCAGTCCCCCGGGGCTTACATATAGCAATCAGCCCCAGCATTTT. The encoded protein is CASSPPGLTYSNQPQHF.

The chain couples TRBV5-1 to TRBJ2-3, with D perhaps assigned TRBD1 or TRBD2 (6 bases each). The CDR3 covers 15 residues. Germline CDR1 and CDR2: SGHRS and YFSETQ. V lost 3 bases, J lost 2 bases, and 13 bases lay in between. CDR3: CASSSSGANTDTQYF. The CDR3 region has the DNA TGCGCCAGCAGCTCATCGGGGGCCAACACAGATACGCAGTATTTT. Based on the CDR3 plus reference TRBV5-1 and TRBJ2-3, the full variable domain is KAGVTQTPRYLIKTRGQQVTLSCSPISGHRSVSWYQQTPGQGLQFLFEYFSETQRNKGNFPGRFSGRQFSNSRSEMNVSTLELGDSALYLCASSSSGANTDTQYFGPGTRLTVL.

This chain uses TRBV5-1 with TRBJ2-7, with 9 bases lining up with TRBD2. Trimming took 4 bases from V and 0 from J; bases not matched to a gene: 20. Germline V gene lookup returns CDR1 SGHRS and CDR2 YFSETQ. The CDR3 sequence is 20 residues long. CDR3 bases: TGCGCCAGCAGCGACCGGTCTGGGAGTTCCCTAGCGGGGAGCTCCTACGAGCAGTACTTC. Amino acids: CASSDRSGSSLAGSSYEQYF.

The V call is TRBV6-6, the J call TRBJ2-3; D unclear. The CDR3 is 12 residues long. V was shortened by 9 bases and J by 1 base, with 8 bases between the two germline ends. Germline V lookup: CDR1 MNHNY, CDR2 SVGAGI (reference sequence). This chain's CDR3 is CASTTGTDTQYF. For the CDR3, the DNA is TGTGCCAGTACCACCGGCACAGATACGCAGTATTTT.

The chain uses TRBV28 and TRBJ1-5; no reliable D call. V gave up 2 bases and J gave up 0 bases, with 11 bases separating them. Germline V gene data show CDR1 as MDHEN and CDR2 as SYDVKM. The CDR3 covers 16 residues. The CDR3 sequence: CASSLLAGYSNQPQHF. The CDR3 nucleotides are TGTGCCAGCAGTTTACTGGCCGGGTATAGCAATCAGCCCCAGCATTTT. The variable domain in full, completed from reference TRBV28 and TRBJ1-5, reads DVKVTQSSRYLVKRTGEKVFLECVQDMDHENMFWYRQDPGLGLRLIYFSYDVKMKEKGDIPEGYSVSREKKERFSLILESASTNQTSMYLCASSLLAGYSNQPQHFGDGTRLSIL.

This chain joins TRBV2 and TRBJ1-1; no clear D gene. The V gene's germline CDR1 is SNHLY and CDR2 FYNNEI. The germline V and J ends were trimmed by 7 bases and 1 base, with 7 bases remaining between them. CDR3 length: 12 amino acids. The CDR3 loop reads CASTLQNTEAFF. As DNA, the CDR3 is TGTGCCAGCACGCTCCAGAACACTGAAGCTTTCTTT.

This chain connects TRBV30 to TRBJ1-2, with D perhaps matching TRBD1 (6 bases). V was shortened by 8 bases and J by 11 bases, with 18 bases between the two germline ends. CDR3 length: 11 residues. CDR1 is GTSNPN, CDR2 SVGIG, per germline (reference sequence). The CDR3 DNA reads TGTGCCGGAAGGGGGAACGGGTTTTACACCTTC. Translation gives CAGRGNGFYTF.

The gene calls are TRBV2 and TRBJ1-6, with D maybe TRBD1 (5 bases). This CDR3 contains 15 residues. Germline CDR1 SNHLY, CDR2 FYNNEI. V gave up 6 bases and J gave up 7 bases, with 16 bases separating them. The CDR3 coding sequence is TGTGCCAGCAGGATCCGGGACGGTGAAAATTCACCCCTCCACTTT. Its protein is CASRIRDGENSPLHF.

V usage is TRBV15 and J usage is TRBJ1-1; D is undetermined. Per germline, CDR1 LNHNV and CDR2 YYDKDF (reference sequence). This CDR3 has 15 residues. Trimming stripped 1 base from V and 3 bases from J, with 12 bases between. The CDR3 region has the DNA TGTGCCACCAGCAGAGTTCGGGGTAGGGACACTGAAGCTTTCTTT. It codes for CATSRVRGRDTEAFF.